A single sample is the source of the 22 T cell receptor beta chains below, sequenced in a study of CD8+CD57+ T cells in acquired aplastic anemia. Template material for TCR beta VDJ and CDR3 profiling consisted of genomic DNA. TCRdb re-called the reads with MiXCR, one entry per CDR3 protein. The profile shows hundreds of thousands of distinct CDR3 sequences, roughly three fifths of them singletons. The source material was sorted CD4+, CD8+, or CD8+CD57+ T cells (not recorded which) from PBMCs. Source of these receptors: a human donor with severe aplastic anemia or a healthy control (not recorded which).

The chain couples TRBV29-1 to TRBJ2-7; D possibly corresponds to TRBD2 (5 bases). Germline loops: CDR1 SQVTM, CDR2 ANQGSEA. Trimming shortened V by 6 bases and J by 6 bases, and 18 bases separated the two germline ends. This CDR3 is 13 amino acids long. CDR3 sequence: CSVEGGWACEQYF. The CDR3 bases are TGCAGCGTCGAGGGCGGCTGGGCCTGCGAGCAGTACTTC.

This clonotype was found many times. The J gene is TRBJ2-5, the V gene TRBV7-9; D is uncertain. This CDR3 contains 15 residues. Trimming left V 6 bases short and J 4 bases short, with 18 bases between. Germline values: CDR1 SEHNR, CDR2 FQNEAQ (reference sequence). CDR3 amino acids: CASRHDTAATETQYF. CDR3 DNA sequence: TGTGCCAGCAGACATGACACCGCGGCCACAGAGACCCAGTACTTC.

This chain links TRBV29-1 with TRBJ2-7; unclear D gene. Per germline, CDR1 SQVTM and CDR2 ANQGSEA. Between the trimmed V and J ends, which lost 7 bases and 2 bases, there was a span of 9 bases. This CDR3 is 11 amino acids long. The CDR3 DNA sequence: TGCAGCGGGACGGGCACCTACGAGCAGTACTTC. Translated, it gives CSGTGTYEQYF.

This clonotype was picked up one time. V is TRBV29-1 and J is TRBJ2-2; 7 positions agree with TRBD1. V shed 4 bases, J shed 2 bases, and the junction held 7 bases outside the gene matches. The CDR3 is 15 amino acids. Germline V CDR1 and CDR2: SQVTM, ANQGSEA. CDR3 in DNA: TGCAGCGTTGTGGTGGGGACAGCAAACACCGGGGAGCTGTTTTTT. Translation: CSVVVGTANTGELFF.

V gene TRBV20-1 combines with J gene TRBJ2-7, with TRBD2 matching over 9 bases. CDR3 length: 15 residues. The J segment lost 5 bases and the V segment lost 0 bases, leaving 8 bases of the junction unmatched. The germline gives CDR1 DFQATT, CDR2 SNEGSKA (reference sequence). Here the CDR3 reads CSARDGAGGPHEQYF. The CDR3, as DNA: TGCAGTGCTAGAGATGGGGCGGGGGGGCCACACGAGCAGTACTTC.

The chain recombines TRBV13 with TRBJ1-3; D gene ambiguous. Trimming stripped 0 bases from V and 1 base from J, with 7 bases between. This CDR3 region has 15 residues. Looked up from germline, CDR1 is PRHDT and CDR2 is FYEKMQ (reference sequence). This CDR3 reads CASSLGVGSGNTIYF. The CDR3 DNA sequence: TGTGCCAGCAGCTTAGGAGTCGGGTCTGGAAACACCATATATTTT. The full variable domain, with the rest looked up from reference TRBV13 and TRBJ1-3, is AAGVIQSPRHLIKEKRETATLKCYPIPRHDTVYWYQQGPGQDPQFLISFYEKMQSDKGSIPDRFSAQQFSDYHSELNMSSLELGDSALYFCASSLGVGSGNTIYFGEGSWLTVV.

This chain uses TRBV6-5 with TRBJ2-5, with D possibly TRBD2 on 5 matching bases. V was shortened by 8 bases and J by 5 bases, with 21 bases between the two germline ends. CDR1 is MNHEY and CDR2 is SVGAGI in the germline V gene. This CDR3 has 15 residues. This CDR3 is CASFVRVPRRETQYF. DNA of the CDR3: TGTGCCAGCTTTGTGAGGGTGCCCCGTCGGGAGACCCAGTACTTC.

This chain connects TRBV5-4 to TRBJ1-6; D remains ambiguous. CDR1 and CDR2 (germline): SGHNT, YYREEE (reference sequence). This CDR3 has 15 amino acids. The germline V and J ends were trimmed by 2 bases and 5 bases, with 11 bases remaining between them. CDR3 sequence (DNA): TGTGCCAGCAGCTTAGTTGTTCCAAATAATTCACCCCTCCACTTT. Translating it yields CASSLVVPNNSPLHF.

The chain employs TRBV20-1 and TRBJ1-6; the match to TRBD1 covers 7 bases. The CDR3 spans 15 residues. CDR1 and CDR2 (germline): DFQATT, SNEGSKA (reference sequence). After removal of 6 bases from V and 7 bases from J, the junction contained 12 bases not matched to a gene. The CDR3 DNA is TGCAGTGCCAGCAGACCGACAGGGATGAATTCACCCCTCCACTTT. Amino acids: CSASRPTGMNSPLHF.

This clonotype was detected only once. This chain links TRBV14 with TRBJ2-7; a possible D gene is TRBD1 (6 bases). V lost 0 bases, J lost 7 bases, and 16 bases lay in between. Germline loops: CDR1 SGHDN, CDR2 FVKESK. The CDR3 loop spans 15 amino acids. This chain's CDR3 is CASSQDVGRGGEQYF. The CDR3 region has the DNA TGTGCCAGCAGCCAAGATGTTGGCAGGGGTGGGGAGCAGTACTTC.

The chain has TRBV7-3 and TRBJ2-7; D possibly corresponds to TRBD2 (6 bases). Looked up from germline, CDR1 is SGHTA and CDR2 is FQGTGA. This CDR3 region has 13 residues. V lost 5 bases and J lost 6, with 14 bases in between. In nucleotides, the CDR3 is TGTGCCAGCAGCGAGCGGGCCTGGCGCGAGCAGTACTTC. Protein sequence: CASSERAWREQYF.

This clonotype showed up just a few times. V is TRBV9 and J is TRBJ1-5; D not certain. V shed 2 bases and J shed 0 bases, with 9 bases lying between them. This CDR3 spans 15 amino acids. The germline V gene encodes CDR1 SGDLS and CDR2 YYNGEE. The CDR3 is CASSVGAYSNQPQHF. CDR3 nucleotide sequence: TGTGCCAGCAGCGTTGGAGCGTATAGCAATCAGCCCCAGCATTTT.

J is TRBJ2-1 and V is TRBV7-3; no definite D call. The CDR3 is 12 residues long. Trimming cost V 5 bases and J 6 bases, with 8 bases left between them. Per germline, CDR1 SGHTA and CDR2 FQGTGA. The CDR3 coding sequence is TGTGCCAGCAGCCAAAGCGTCAATGAGCAGTTCTTC. Protein sequence: CASSQSVNEQFF.

This sequence joins TRBV7-4 and TRBJ2-3; 7 bases are a match to TRBD2. With V trimmed by 4 bases and J by 6 bases, 10 bases remained unmatched. CDR1 is SGHVT and CDR2 is SQSDAQ in the germline V gene. The CDR3 covers 15 residues. The CDR3 nucleotides read TGTGCCAGCAGCTCGATGGGGGGGGGTAGGGATACGCAGTATTTT. Its protein is CASSSMGGGRDTQYF. The variable domain in full, completed from reference TRBV7-4 and TRBJ2-3, reads GAGVSQSPRYKVAKRGRDVALRCDSISGHVTLYWYRQTLGQGSEVLTYSQSDAQRDKSGRPSGRFSAERPERSVSTLKIQRTEQGDSAVYLCASSSMGGGRDTQYFGPGTRLTVL.

This clonotype showed up just a few times. The J gene is TRBJ2-7, the V gene TRBV7-9; possibly TRBD2 for D (7 bases). The V and J ends lost 4 bases and 5 bases respectively, with 18 bases between them. The germline V gene encodes CDR1 SEHNR and CDR2 FQNEAQ (reference sequence). The CDR3 runs to 15 residues. This chain's CDR3 is CASSYGGQGRNEQYF. CDR3 DNA sequence: TGTGCCAGCAGCTACGGGGGGCAGGGGCGAAACGAGCAGTACTTC. Full variable domain (remainder filled in from reference TRBV7-9 and TRBJ2-7): DTGVSQNPRHKITKRGQNVTFRCDPISEHNRLYWYRQTLGQGPEFLTYFQNEAQLEKSRLLSDRFSAERPKGSFSTLEIQRTEQGDSAMYLCASSYGGQGRNEQYFGPGTRLTVT.

Ten or more counts support this clonotype. The chain is built from TRBV6-5 and TRBJ2-5; no firm D call. Trimming cost V 8 bases and J 5 bases, with 12 bases left between them. Germline V lookup: CDR1 MNHEY, CDR2 SVGAGI. CDR3 size: 12 residues. The CDR3 here is CASGATWETQYF. In nucleotides, the CDR3 is TGTGCCAGCGGAGCAACTTGGGAGACCCAGTACTTC.

This clonotype was picked up a small number of times. The chain employs TRBV29-1 and TRBJ1-1; a possible D gene is TRBD1 (6 bases). V was clipped by 6 bases and J by 6 bases, with 17 bases between them. Looked up from germline, CDR1 is SQVTM and CDR2 is ANQGSEA. This CDR3 has 13 amino acids. Here the CDR3 reads CSVSDAGAAEAFF. CDR3 sequence (DNA): TGCAGCGTCAGCGATGCGGGGGCTGCTGAAGCTTTCTTT. The full variable domain, with the rest looked up from reference TRBV29-1 and TRBJ1-1, is SAVISQKPSRDICQRGTSLTIQCQVDSQVTMMFWYRQQPGQSLTLIATANQGSEATYESGFVIDKFPISRPNLTFSTLTVSNMSPEDSSIYLCSVSDAGAAEAFFGQGTRLTVV.

The rearrangement uses TRBV6-6 and TRBJ2-5; TRBD2 is a possible D gene (6 bases). The germline CDR1 and CDR2 sequences are MNHNY and SVGAGI (reference sequence). Trimming took 6 bases from V and 1 from J, leaving 18 bases between them. This CDR3 has 16 amino acids. Here the CDR3 DNA reads TGTGCCAGCAGCAAAGATCGGCGGGGTTCCCAAGAGACCCAGTACTTC. Translation: CASSKDRRGSQETQYF.

The rearrangement links TRBV2 to TRBJ2-6; tentative D call: TRBD1 (5 bases). Germline V CDR1 and CDR2: SNHLY, FYNNEI. V was trimmed by 1 base and J by 2 bases, leaving 15 bases between them. This CDR3 is built from 18 residues. The CDR3 region has the DNA TGTGCCAGCAGTGAAGAAGGCAGGGCGTCACCTGGGGCCAACGTCCTGACTTTC. Amino acids: CASSEEGRASPGANVLTF. The whole variable domain, filled in from reference TRBV2 and TRBJ2-6, reads EPEVTQTPSHQVTQMGQEVILRCVPISNHLYFYWYRQILGQKVEFLVSFYNNEISEKSEIFDDQFSVERPDGSNFTLKIRSTKLEDSAMYFCASSEEGRASPGANVLTFGAGSRLTVL.

This clonotype has ten or more counts. V usage is TRBV9 and J usage is TRBJ1-2; perhaps TRBD1 as D (5 bases). From germline, CDR1 is SGDLS and CDR2 YYNGEE. The V gene lost 3 bases and the J gene lost 7 bases, with 19 bases spanning the gap. The CDR3 spans 15 residues. The chain's CDR3 is CASSAGDAPSFGYTF. The CDR3 nucleotides are TGTGCCAGCAGCGCTGGGGACGCACCCTCCTTTGGCTACACCTTC. Filled out from reference TRBV9 and TRBJ1-2, the complete variable domain reads DSGVTQTPKHLITATGQRVTLRCSPRSGDLSVYWYQQSLDQGLQFLIQYYNGEERAKGNILERFSAQQFPDLHSELNLSSLELGDSALYFCASSAGDAPSFGYTFGSGTRLTVV.

This chain connects TRBV24-1 to TRBJ1-6; D might be TRBD1 (5 bases). The CDR3 is made up of 15 amino acids. V was clipped by 5 bases and J by 8 bases, with 15 bases between them. The germline CDR1 and CDR2 sequences are KGHDR and SFDVKD. The CDR3 DNA reads as TGTGCCACCAGTGCCTTGACAGTCCCGGATTCACCCCTCCACTTT. This gives the protein CATSALTVPDSPLHF.

This sequence joins TRBV20-1 and TRBJ2-7, with 9 bases matching TRBD1. This CDR3 comprises 15 residues. Germline V gene sequence: CDR1 DFQATT, CDR2 SNEGSKA (reference sequence). Trimming at V came to 3 bases and at J to 3 bases, leaving 9 bases not matched to a gene. The CDR3 spells CSASYWGDRVYEQYF. The CDR3, as DNA: TGCAGTGCTAGCTATTGGGGGGACAGGGTCTACGAGCAGTACTTC.